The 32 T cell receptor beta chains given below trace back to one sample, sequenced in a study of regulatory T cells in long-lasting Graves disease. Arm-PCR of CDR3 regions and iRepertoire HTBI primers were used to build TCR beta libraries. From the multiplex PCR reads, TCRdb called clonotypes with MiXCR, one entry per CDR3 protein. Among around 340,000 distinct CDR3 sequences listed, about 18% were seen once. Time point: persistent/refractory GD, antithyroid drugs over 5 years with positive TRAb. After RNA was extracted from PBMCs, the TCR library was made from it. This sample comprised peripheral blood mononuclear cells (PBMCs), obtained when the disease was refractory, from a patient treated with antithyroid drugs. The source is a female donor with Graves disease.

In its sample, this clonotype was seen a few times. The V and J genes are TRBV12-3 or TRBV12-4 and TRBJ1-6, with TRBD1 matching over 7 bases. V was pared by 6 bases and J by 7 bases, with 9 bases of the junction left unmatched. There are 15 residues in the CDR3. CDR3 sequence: CASSPWDSLNSPLHF. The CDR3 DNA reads TGTGCCAGCAGCCCCTGGGACAGCCTAAATTCACCCCTCCACTTT.

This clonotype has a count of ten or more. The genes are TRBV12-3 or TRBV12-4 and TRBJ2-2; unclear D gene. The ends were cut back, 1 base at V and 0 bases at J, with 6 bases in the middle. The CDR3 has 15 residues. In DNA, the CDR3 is TGTGCCAGCAGTTTAGGATTTTCGAACACCGGGGAGCTGTTTTTT. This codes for CASSLGFSNTGELFF.

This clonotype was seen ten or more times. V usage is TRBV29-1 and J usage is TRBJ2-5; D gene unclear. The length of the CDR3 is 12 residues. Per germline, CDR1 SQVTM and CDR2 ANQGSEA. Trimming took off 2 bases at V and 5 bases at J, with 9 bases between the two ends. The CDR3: CSVERPGETQYF. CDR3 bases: TGCAGCGTTGAACGGCCCGGGGAGACCCAGTACTTC.

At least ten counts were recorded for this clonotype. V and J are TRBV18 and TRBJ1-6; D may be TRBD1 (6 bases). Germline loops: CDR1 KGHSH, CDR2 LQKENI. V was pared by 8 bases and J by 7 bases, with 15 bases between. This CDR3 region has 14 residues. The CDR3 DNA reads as TGTGCCAGCAGCCCCGGAACAGGGAATTCACCCCTCCACTTT. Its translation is CASSPGTGNSPLHF.

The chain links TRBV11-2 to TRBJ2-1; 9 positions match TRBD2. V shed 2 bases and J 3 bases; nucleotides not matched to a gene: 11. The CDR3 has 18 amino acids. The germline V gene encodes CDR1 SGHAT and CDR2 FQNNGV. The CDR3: CASSLRRGGGVGYNEQFF. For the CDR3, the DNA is TGTGCCAGCAGCTTAAGGCGGGGGGGGGGCGTTGGCTACAATGAGCAGTTCTTC.

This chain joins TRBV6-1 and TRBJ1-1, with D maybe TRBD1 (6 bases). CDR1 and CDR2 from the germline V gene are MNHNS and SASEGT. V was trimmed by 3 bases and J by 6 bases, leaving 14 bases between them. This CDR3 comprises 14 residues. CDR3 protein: CASSETWGGSEAFF. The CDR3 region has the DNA TGTGCCAGCAGTGAGACTTGGGGGGGCTCTGAAGCTTTCTTT.

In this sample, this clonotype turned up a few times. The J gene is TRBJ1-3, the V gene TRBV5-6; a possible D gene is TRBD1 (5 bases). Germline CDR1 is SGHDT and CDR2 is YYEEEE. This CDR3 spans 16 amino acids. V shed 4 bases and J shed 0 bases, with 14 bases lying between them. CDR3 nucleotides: TGTGCCAGCAGCCCATGGGACGGATACTCTGGAAACACCATATATTTT. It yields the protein CASSPWDGYSGNTIYF.

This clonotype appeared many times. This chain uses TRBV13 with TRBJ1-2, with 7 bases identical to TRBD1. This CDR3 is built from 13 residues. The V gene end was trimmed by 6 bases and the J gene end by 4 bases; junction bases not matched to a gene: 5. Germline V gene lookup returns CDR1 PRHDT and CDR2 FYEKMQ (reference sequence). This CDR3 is CASRRGTAYGYTF. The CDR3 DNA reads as TGTGCCAGCAGGCGCGGGACAGCCTATGGCTACACCTTC.

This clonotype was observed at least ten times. CDR3 in amino acids: CASSARQGRPYEQYF. CDR3 DNA: TGTGCCAGCAGTGCCAGACAGGGGAGGCCCTACGAGCAGTACTTC. The chain uses TRBV2 and TRBJ2-7, with 8 bases fitting TRBD1. V was pared by 4 bases and J by 2 bases, with 7 bases of the junction left unmatched. Per the germline V gene, CDR1 is SNHLY and CDR2 is FYNNEI. The CDR3 is made up of 15 amino acids.

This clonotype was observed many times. The CDR3 spells CSAISGSNSPLHF. The CDR3 DNA reads as TGCAGTGCCATCTCGGGATCTAATTCACCCCTCCACTTT. The chain uses TRBV20-1 and TRBJ1-6; D remains unclear. Per the germline V gene, CDR1 is DFQATT and CDR2 is SNEGSKA (reference sequence). Trimming took off 6 bases at V and 6 bases at J, with 12 bases between the two ends. The CDR3 contains 13 residues.

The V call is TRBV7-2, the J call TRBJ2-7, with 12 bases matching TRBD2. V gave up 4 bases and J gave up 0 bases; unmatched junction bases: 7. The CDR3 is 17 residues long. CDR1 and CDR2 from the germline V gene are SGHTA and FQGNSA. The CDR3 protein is CASSYLAGGPASYEQYF. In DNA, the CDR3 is TGTGCCAGCAGCTACCTAGCGGGAGGGCCGGCCTCCTACGAGCAGTACTTC.

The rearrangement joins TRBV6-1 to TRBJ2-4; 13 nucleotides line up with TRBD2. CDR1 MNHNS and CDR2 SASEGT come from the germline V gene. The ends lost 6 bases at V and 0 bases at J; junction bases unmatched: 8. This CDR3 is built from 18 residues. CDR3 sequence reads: CASRSGTSGTLAKNIQYF. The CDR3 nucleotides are TGTGCCAGCAGATCCGGGACTAGCGGGACCTTAGCCAAAAACATTCAGTACTTC.

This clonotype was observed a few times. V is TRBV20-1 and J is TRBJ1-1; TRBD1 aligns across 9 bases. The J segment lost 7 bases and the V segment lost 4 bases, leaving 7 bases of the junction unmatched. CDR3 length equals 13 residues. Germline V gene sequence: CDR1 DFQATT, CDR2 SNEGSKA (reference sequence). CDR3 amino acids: CSAKQGALYEAFF. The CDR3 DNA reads TGCAGTGCTAAACAGGGGGCCTTATATGAAGCTTTCTTT.

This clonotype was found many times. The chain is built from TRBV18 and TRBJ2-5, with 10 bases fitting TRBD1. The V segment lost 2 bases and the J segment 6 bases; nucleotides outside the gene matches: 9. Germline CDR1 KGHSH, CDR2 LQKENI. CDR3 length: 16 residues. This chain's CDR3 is CASSPGTGEALKTQYF. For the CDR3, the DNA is TGTGCCAGCTCACCAGGGACAGGGGAAGCCTTGAAGACCCAGTACTTC.

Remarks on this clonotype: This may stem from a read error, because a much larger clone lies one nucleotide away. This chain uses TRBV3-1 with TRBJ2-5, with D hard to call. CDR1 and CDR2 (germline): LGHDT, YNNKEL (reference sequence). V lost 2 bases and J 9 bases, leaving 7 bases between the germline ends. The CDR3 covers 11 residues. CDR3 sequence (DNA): TGTGCCAGCAGCCAAATCGAAGCCCAGTACTTC. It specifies CASSQIEAQYF.

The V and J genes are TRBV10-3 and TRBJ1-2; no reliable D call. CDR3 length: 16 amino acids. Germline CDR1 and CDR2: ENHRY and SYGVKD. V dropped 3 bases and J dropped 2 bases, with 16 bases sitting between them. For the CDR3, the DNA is TGTGCCATCAGTGATACCCTTGTGGGCAGAAACTATGGCTACACCTTC. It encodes CAISDTLVGRNYGYTF.

The CDR3 DNA reads TGTGCCAGCAGTTACCGGACAGGCGCTGGGACTGAAGCTTTCTTT. This translates into CASSYRTGAGTEAFF. The chain uses TRBV6-5 and TRBJ1-1, with TRBD1 matching 7 bases. V shed 2 bases and J 5 bases; nucleotides not matched to a gene: 8. This CDR3 has 15 amino acids. Germline CDR1 MNHEY, CDR2 SVGAGI.

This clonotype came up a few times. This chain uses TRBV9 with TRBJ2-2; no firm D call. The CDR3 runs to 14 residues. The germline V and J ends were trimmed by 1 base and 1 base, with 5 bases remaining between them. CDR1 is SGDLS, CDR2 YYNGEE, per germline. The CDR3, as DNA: TGTGCCAGCAGCGTATACAGGAACACCGGGGAGCTGTTTTTT. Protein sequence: CASSVYRNTGELFF.

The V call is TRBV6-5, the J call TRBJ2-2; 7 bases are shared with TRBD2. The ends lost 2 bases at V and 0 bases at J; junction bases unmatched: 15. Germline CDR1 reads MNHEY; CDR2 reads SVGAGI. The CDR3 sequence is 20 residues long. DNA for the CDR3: TGTGCCAGCAGTTACCCCGGACTAGGTCGACGCCCTGCGAACACCGGGGAGCTGTTTTTT. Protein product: CASSYPGLGRRPANTGELFF.

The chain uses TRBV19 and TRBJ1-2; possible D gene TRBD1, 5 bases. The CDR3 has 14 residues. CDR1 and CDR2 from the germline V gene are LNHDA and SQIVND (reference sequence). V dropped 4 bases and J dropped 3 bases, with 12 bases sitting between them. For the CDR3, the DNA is TGTGCCAGTAGTAGAGCAGGGCCTGACTATGGCTACACCTTC. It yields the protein CASSRAGPDYGYTF.

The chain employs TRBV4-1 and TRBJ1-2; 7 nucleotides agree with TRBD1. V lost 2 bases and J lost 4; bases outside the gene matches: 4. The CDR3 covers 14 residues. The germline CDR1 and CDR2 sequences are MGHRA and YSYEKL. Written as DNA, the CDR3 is TGCGCCAGCAGCCAAACAGGGGTAGCCTATGGCTACACCTTC. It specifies CASSQTGVAYGYTF.

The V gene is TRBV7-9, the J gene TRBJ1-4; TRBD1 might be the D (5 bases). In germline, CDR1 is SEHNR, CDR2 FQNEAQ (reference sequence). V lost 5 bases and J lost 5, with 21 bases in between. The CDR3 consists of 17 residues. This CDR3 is CASSTPGLATINEKLFF. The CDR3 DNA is TGTGCCAGCAGCACTCCGGGACTAGCCACCATAAATGAAAAACTGTTTTTT.

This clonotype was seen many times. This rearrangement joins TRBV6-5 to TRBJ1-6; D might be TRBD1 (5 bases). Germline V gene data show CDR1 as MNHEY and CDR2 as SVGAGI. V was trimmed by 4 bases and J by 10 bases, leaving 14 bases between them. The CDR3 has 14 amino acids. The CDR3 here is CASSWDAGGSPLHF. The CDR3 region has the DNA TGTGCCAGCAGTTGGGACGCCGGTGGGTCACCCCTCCACTTT.

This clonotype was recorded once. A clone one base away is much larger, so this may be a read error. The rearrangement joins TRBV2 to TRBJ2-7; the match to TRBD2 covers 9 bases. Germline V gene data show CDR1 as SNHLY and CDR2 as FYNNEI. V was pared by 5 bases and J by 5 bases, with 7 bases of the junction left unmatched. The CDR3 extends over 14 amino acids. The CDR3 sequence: CASSRRGGLNEQYF. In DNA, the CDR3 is TGTGCCAGCAGTCGGCGGGGGGGCCTGAACGAGCAGTACTTC.

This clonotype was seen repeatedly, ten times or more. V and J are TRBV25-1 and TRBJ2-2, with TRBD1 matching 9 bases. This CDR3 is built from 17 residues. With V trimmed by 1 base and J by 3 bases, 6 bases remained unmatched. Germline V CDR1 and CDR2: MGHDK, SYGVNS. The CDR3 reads CASSESGQGRYTGELFF. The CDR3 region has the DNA TGTGCCAGCAGTGAATCGGGACAGGGAAGGTACACCGGGGAGCTGTTTTTT.

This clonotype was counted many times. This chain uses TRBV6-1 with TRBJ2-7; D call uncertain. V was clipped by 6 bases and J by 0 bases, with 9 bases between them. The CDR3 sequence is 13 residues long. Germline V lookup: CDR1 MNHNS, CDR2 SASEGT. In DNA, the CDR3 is TGTGCCAGCAGCCCCTCCCGCTCCTACGAGCAGTACTTC. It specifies CASSPSRSYEQYF.

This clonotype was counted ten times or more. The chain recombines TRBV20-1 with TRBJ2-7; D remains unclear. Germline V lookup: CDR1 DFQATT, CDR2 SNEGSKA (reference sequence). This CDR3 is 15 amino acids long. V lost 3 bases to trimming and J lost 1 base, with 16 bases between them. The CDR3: CSASSGHRRSYEQYF. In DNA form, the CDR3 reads TGCAGTGCTAGCAGTGGTCATCGTCGGTCCTACGAGCAGTACTTC.

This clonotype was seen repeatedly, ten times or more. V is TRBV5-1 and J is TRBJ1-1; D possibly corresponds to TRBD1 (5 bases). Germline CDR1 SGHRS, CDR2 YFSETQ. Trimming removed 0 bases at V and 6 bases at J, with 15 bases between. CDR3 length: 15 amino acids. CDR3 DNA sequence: TGCGCCAGCAGCTTGGAAATCAGGGAGATCGCTGAAGCTTTCTTT. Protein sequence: CASSLEIREIAEAFF.

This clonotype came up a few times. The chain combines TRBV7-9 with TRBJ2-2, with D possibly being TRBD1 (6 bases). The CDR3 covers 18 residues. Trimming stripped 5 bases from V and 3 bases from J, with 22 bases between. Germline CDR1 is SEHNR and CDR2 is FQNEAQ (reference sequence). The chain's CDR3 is CASSPYGLRDTHTGELFF. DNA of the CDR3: TGTGCCAGCAGCCCTTACGGTCTCCGGGACACTCACACCGGGGAGCTGTTTTTT.

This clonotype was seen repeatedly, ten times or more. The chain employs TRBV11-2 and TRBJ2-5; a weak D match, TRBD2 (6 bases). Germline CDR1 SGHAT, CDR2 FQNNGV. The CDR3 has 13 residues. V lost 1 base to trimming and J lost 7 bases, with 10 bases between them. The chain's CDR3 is CASSLAGAMTQYF. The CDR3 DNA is TGTGCCAGCAGCTTAGCGGGAGCGATGACCCAGTACTTC.

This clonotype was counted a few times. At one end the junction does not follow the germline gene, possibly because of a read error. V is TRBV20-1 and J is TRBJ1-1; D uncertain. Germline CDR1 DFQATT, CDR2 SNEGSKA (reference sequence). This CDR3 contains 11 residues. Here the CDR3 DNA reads TGCAATGCTAGAGGGCAAACCGAAGCTTTCTTT. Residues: CNARGQTEAFF.

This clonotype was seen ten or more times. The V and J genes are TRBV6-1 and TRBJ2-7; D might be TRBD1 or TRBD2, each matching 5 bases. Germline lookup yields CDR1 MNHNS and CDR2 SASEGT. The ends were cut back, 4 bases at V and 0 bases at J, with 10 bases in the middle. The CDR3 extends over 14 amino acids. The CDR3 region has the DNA TGTGCCAGCAGTGCCCCAGGGAGCTCCTACGAGCAGTACTTC. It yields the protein CASSAPGSSYEQYF.